This T cell receptor (beta chain) was sequenced for a study of cytomegalovirus exposure and HLA in healthy donors. Whole-study findings and limits: An analysis that came later showed most CMV-associated TCR beta chains appearing HLA-restricted. The study listed 164 cytomegalovirus-associated TCR beta chains.

The CDR3 extends over 15 amino acids. V lost 2 bases and J lost 7, with 17 bases in between. Germline V gives CDR1 MNHEY, CDR2 SVGAGI. As concerns this clone: Antigen unknown.

PCR amplification relied on 60 Vbeta primers (plus 13 Jbeta primers). Assay: immunoSEQ multiplex PCR; the TCRdb copy retains only in-frame clones and omits some. The table includes around 100,000 clones, around 73% detected once. Healthy bone marrow donors formed the donor group. The V gene is TRBV6-5, the J gene TRBJ1-1; D is perhaps TRBD1 (5 bases). Sequenced material: PBMCs. The source of this sequence is a man aged 40-49 years in good health and CMV-seronegative. This CDR3 reads CASSYGSYGGFEAFF. As DNA, the CDR3 is TGTGCCAGCAGTTACGGCAGTTATGGGGGGTTTGAAGCTTTCTTT.